The present TCR beta chain was sequenced within a study of technical replicates of blood from a handful of donors. This CDR3 is built from 14 residues. CDR1 SGHDT and CDR2 YYEEEE come from the germline V gene. Trimming left V 4 bases short and J 3 bases short, with 14 bases between. Sequencing used immunoSEQ multiplex PCR; TCRdb keeps in-frame clones, though not all of them. The data show over 10,000 clones, with about 90% seen just once and 7.5% to 9.5% held by the top ten. The chain carries TRBV5-6 and TRBJ2-7, with D possibly TRBD1 on 5 matching bases. What was sequenced was PBMCs. The sequence was collected from a human donor in good health. The CDR3 spells CASSRTPGIYEQYF. DNA of the CDR3: TGTGCCAGCAGCCGCACACCAGGGATCTACGAGCAGTACTTC.